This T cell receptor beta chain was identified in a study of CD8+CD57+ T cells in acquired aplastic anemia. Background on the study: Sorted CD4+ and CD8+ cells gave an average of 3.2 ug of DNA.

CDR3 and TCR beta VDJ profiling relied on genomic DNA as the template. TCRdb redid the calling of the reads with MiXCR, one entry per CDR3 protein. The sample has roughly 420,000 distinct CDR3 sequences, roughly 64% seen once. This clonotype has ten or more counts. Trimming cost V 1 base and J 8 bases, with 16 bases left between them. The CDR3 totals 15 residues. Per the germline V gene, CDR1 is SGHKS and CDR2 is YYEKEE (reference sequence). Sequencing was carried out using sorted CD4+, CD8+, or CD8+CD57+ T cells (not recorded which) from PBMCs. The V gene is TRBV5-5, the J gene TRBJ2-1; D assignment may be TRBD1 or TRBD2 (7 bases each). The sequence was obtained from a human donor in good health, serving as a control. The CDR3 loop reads CASSLWEGATYEQFF. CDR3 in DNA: TGTGCCAGCAGCTTGTGGGAGGGGGCAACTTATGAGCAGTTCTTC.